The rows below give T cell receptor beta chains drawn from one sample of a study of cytomegalovirus exposure and HLA in healthy donors. The protocol was immunoSEQ multiplex PCR, while the TCRdb copy is restricted to in-frame clones and leaves out a portion. The sample consists of roughly 62,000 clones, 75% to 95% of them appearing once. Sequences were obtained from PBMCs. All receptors come from a woman aged 25 to 39 in good health and CMV-seronegative. The CDR3 runs from the conserved cysteine through the conserved F or W. D genes are given only for firm matches. Clone size, where shown, is once, few, many, or a class for clones that have expanded.

j_call | d_call | v_call | clone_size | cdr3_nt | cdr3_aa
TRBJ2-5 | - | TRBV10-3 | - | TGTGCCATCAGACAGCCTGACGAGACCCAGTACTTC | CAIRQPDETQYF
TRBJ1-1 | - | TRBV19 | - | TGTGCCAGTATACAGGGCGGGAACACTGAAGCTTTCTTT | CASIQGGNTEAFF
TRBJ2-5 | - | TRBV19 | - | TGTGCCAGTAGTCTCAGGGGTTCGCAAGAGACCCAGTACTTC | CASSLRGSQETQYF
TRBJ1-2 | TRBD1 | TRBV5-4 | - | TGTGCCAGCATTCGGTCGGGACAGGGTTATTATGGCTACACCTTC | CASIRSGQGYYGYTF
TRBJ1-2 | - | TRBV6-5 | - | TGTGCCAGCAACAGTCTCCTTGGCTACACCTTC | CASNSLLGYTF
TRBJ1-1 | TRBD1 | TRBV6-5 | - | TGTGCCAGCAGCATAAAGGGACAGGTCGTAACTGAAGCTTTCTTT | CASSIKGQVVTEAFF
TRBJ1-4 | - | TRBV6-5 | - | TGTGCCAGCAGTTACAACCTGGGGGGGGGCGAAAAACTGTTTTTT | CASSYNLGGGEKLFF
TRBJ2-7 | - | TRBV6-5 | - | TGTGCCAGCAGTTACCGTTACACAGTCTCCTACGAGCAGTACTTC | CASSYRYTVSYEQYF
TRBJ2-7 | - | TRBV7-9 | - | TGTGCCAGCAGCGGTACCTCCTGGAGCTCCTACGAGCAGTACTTC | CASSGTSWSSYEQYF
TRBJ1-2 | TRBD1 | TRBV28 | - | TGTGCCAGCAGTTTACCCCCGGGACAGGGTCCTTATGGCTACACCTTC | CASSLPPGQGPYGYTF
TRBJ2-7 | - | TRBV20-1 | once | TGCAGTGCTAGCGGTTCCTACGAGCAGTACTTC | CSASGSYEQYF
TRBJ2-1 | - | TRBV11-2 | - | TGTGCCAGCAGCTTAGGTGGTAGCTCCTACAATGAGCAGTTCTTC | CASSLGGSSYNEQFF
TRBJ2-7 | - | TRBV7-9 | - | TGTGCCAGCAGCTCCAAACAGGTTCCCGACCATTTC | CASSSKQVPDHF
TRBJ1-2 | - | TRBV5-4 | - | TGTGCCAGCAGCTTGGACAGGCTCTCAGCTAACTATGGCTACACCTTC | CASSLDRLSANYGYTF
TRBJ2-3 | - | TRBV4-2 | few | TGTGCCAGCAGCCAAGATAGTGGTGTGGGCGGGAGCACAGATACGCAGTATTTT | CASSQDSGVGGSTDTQYF
TRBJ2-5 | - | TRBV27 | - | TGTGCCAGCAGTCCCAATGTAGAAGAGACCCAGTACTTC | CASSPNVEETQYF
TRBJ1-4 | - | TRBV5-1 | - | TGCGCCAGCAGCCAATCTACAGGGACGGGTGAAAAACTGTTTTTT | CASSQSTGTGEKLFF
TRBJ2-1 | TRBD2 | TRBV27 | - | TGTGCCAGCAACGTCGCGGGAGTCAACAATGAGCAGTTCTTC | CASNVAGVNNEQFF
TRBJ2-1 | - | TRBV13 | - | TGTGCCAGCAGCTTTCTCTCACTAGCCCCCTACAATGAGCAGTTCTTC | CASSFLSLAPYNEQFF
TRBJ1-5 | - | TRBV27 | - | TGTGCCAGCAGTAGGAGTAGCAATCAGCCCCAGCATTTT | CASSRSSNQPQHF
TRBJ2-1 | TRBD2 | TRBV4-2 | - | TGTGCCAGCAGCCAAGAGTTACTAGCGGGAGTATATGAGCAGTTCTTC | CASSQELLAGVYEQFF
TRBJ2-1 | - | TRBV7-8 | - | TGTGCCAGCAGCTCACAACCCCCTTTCCGCTCCTACAATGAGCAGTTCTTC | CASSSQPPFRSYNEQFF
TRBJ1-1 | - | TRBV7-6 | - | TGTGCCAGCAGCTTAGGACAAATGAACACTGAAGCTTTCTTT | CASSLGQMNTEAFF
TRBJ1-2 | - | TRBV15 | - | TGTGCCACCAGCGACGGGACTAACTATGGCTACACCTTC | CATSDGTNYGYTF
TRBJ2-1 | - | TRBV21-1 | - | TGTGCCAGCAGCAAAATAAGAACTAGCGGGAGGGTCGAGGGTGAGCAGTTCTTC | CASSKIRTSGRVEGEQFF
TRBJ1-1 | TRBD1 | TRBV9 | - | TGTGCCAGCAGCGTAGATCGGGGACAGGGGAGCACTGAAGCTTTCTTT | CASSVDRGQGSTEAFF
TRBJ2-1 | - | TRBV5-1 | - | TGCGCCAGCAGCTTGGGGGGAGCGTACAATGAGCAGTTCTTC | CASSLGGAYNEQFF
TRBJ1-3 | TRBD1 | TRBV30 | - | TGTGCCTTGGACAGGGGACTCTCTGGAAACACCATATATTTT | CALDRGLSGNTIYF
TRBJ2-3 | TRBD2 | TRBV7-3 | - | TGTGCCAGCAGCTTTGGACTAGCGGGAGGCTCCCTCCTAACAGATACGCAGTATTTT | CASSFGLAGGSLLTDTQYF